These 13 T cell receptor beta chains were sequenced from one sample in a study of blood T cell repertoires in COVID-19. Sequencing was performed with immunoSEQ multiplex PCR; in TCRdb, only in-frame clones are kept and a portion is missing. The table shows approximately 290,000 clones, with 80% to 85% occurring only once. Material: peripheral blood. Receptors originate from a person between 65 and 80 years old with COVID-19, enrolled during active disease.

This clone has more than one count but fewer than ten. CDR3 protein: CASSWAGAAYEQYF. The CDR3, as DNA: TGTGCCAGCAGCTGGGCGGGAGCCGCCTACGAGCAGTACTTC. The chain has TRBV11-2 and TRBJ2-7; 7 bases match TRBD2. Germline V CDR1 and CDR2: SGHAT, FQNNGV. Trimming took 4 bases from V and 2 from J; bases not matched to a gene: 5. There are 14 residues in the CDR3. The variable domain in full, with the rest retrieved from reference TRBV11-2 and TRBJ2-7, is EAGVAQSPRYKIIEKRQSVAFWCNPISGHATLYWYQQILGQGPKLLIQFQNNGVVDDSQLPKDRFSAERLKGVDSTLKIQPAKLEDSAVYLCASSWAGAAYEQYFGPGTRLTVT.

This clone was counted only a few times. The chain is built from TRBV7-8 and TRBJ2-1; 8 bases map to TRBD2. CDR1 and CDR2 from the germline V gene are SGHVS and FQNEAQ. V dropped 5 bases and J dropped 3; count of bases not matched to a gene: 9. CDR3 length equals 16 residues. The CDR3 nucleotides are TGTGCCAGCAGCCCCCTGCGGGGGGTGTTCTACAATGAGCAGTTCTTC. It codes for CASSPLRGVFYNEQFF.

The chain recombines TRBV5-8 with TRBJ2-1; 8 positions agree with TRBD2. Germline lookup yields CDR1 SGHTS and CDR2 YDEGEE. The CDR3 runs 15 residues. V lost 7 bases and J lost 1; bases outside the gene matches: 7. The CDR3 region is CASPGLVWSYNEQFF. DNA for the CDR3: TGTGCCAGCCCGGGACTAGTTTGGTCCTACAATGAGCAGTTCTTC.

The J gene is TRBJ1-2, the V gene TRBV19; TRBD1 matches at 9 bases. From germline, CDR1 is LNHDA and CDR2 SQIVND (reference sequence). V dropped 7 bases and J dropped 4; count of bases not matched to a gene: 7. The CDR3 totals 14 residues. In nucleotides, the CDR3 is TGTGCCAGTACCCGGGACAGGGAAGGCTATGGCTACACCTTC. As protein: CASTRDREGYGYTF.

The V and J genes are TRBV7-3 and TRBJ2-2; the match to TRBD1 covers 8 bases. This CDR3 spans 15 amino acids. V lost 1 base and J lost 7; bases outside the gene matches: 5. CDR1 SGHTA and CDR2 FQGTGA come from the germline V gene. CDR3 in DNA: TGTGCCAGCAGCTTAATGGCAGGGGGCCACGGGGAGCTGTTTTTT. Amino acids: CASSLMAGGHGELFF.

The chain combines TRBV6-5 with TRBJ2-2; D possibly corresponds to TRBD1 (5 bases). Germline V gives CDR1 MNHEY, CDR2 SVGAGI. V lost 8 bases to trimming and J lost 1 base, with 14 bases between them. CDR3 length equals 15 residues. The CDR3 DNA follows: TGTGCCAGCCTCAATTACGGACAGAACACCGGGGAGCTGTTTTTT. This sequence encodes CASLNYGQNTGELFF.

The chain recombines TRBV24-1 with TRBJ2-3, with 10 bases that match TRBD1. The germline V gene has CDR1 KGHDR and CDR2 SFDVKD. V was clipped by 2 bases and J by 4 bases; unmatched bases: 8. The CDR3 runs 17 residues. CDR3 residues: CATSDWDRGLSADTQYF. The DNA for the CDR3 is TGTGCCACCAGTGATTGGGACAGGGGCCTATCCGCAGATACGCAGTATTTT.

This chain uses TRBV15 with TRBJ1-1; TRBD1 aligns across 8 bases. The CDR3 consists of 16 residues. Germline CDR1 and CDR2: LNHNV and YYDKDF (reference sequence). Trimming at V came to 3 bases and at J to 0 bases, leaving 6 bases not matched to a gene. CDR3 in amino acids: CATSSGWTGMNTEAFF. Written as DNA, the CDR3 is TGTGCCACCAGCAGCGGATGGACAGGGATGAACACTGAAGCTTTCTTT.

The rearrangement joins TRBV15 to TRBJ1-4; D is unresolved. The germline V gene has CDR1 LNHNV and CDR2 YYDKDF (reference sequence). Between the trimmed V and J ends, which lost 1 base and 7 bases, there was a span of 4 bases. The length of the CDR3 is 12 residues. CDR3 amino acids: CATSRVGEKLFF. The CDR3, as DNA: TGTGCCACCAGCAGAGTCGGTGAAAAACTGTTTTTT. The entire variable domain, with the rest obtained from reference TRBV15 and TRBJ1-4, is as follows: DAMVIQNPRYQVTQFGKPVTLSCSQTLNHNVMYWYQQKSSQAPKLLFHYYDKDFNNEADTPDNFQSRRPNTSFCFLDIRSPGLGDTAMYLCATSRVGEKLFFGSGTQLSVL.

The chain's CDR3 is CSASDLSSGGANEQFF. DNA for the CDR3: TGCAGTGCTAGTGACCTTAGTAGCGGGGGGGCGAATGAGCAGTTCTTC. The chain uses TRBV20-1 and TRBJ2-1; 11 bases agree with TRBD2. The CDR3 extends over 16 amino acids. Germline assignment: CDR1 DFQATT and CDR2 SNEGSKA (reference sequence). V shed 3 bases and J 7 bases; nucleotides not matched to a gene: 11.

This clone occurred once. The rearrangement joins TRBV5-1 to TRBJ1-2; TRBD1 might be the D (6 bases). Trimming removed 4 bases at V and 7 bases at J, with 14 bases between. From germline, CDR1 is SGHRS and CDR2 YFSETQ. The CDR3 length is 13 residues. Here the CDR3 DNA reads TGCGCCAGCAGCCTAACAGGGATGCTTGGCTACACCTTC. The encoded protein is CASSLTGMLGYTF.

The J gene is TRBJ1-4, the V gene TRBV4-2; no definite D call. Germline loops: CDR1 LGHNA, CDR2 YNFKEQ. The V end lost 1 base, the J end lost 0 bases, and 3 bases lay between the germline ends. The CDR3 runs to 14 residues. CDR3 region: CASSQAATNEKLFF. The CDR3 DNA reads TGTGCCAGCAGCCAAGCTGCAACTAATGAAAAACTGTTTTTT.

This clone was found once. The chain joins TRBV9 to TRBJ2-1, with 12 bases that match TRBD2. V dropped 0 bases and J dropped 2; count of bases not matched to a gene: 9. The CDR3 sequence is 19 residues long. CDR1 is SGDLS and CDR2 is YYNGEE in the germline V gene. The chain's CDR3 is CASSVASGLAGGTYNEQFF. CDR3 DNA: TGTGCCAGCAGCGTAGCTTCGGGTCTAGCGGGAGGGACCTACAATGAGCAGTTCTTC.